The present entry profiles one TCR beta chain with its context. Its target antigen remains unknown. There are no base qualities to consult, and no much larger clone falls within one base. The collaborating institutions used their own protocols to collect whole blood in K2EDTA tubes. For TCRbeta analysis, collaborator samples were shipped as frozen whole blood, as isolated PBMCs, or as DNA extracted from either sample type. This sample was included in a study of blood T cell repertoires in COVID-19 (dated by TCRdb to the early 2020s). With regard to the full study: Samples covering the acute and convalescent phases of COVID-19 were provided by collaborators in the United States, Italy and Spain. The material from the prospective study consisted of cDNA or gDNA derived from T cells, B-cell-depleted T cells, or PBMCs. Subjects who had been exposed to COVID-19, were actively infected with it, or had recovered from it provided the deeply sampled blood TCRbeta repertoires that made up the dataset. The repertoires were released in a freely available public database intended as a resource for research on the immune response to SARS-CoV-2. The samples were drawn from the first 160 participants of the ongoing ImmuneRACE study and from 1,254 subjects provided by 6 global collaborators. A de-identified subject ID, COVID-19 status, age in years and sex were almost always included in the sample metadata. HLA class I and class II types, where available, came from metadata supplied by the sample provider rather than from assay-based typing. General conclusions and limits of the study: The quantity of clinical and demographic metadata differed by source and by participant and was supplied without curation.

Trimming at the junction amounts to 0 bases on V and 3 bases on J, and the germline ends lie 11 bases apart. The CDR3, from cysteine to phenylalanine, totals 15 residues. CDR3 DNA only is kept here, 45 bases in frame from base 1. From the germline V gene (reference sequence), CDR1 is LNHNV and CDR2 is YYDKDF. TCRbeta CDR3 regions were amplified from genomic DNA by means of the immunoSEQ Assay, a bias-controlled multiplex PCR. The original methods were these. Nucleated cell counts per sample were estimated from amplification of reference gene primers within the assay. To quantify the absolute abundance of each unique TCRbeta CDR3 rearrangement, sequence reads were collapsed and filtered. For each sample, productive Simpson clonality was calculated by taking the square root of Simpson's diversity index across productive rearrangements. TCRdb mirrors the immuneACCESS table, restricted to in-frame sequences. Some clones are absent from its copies; in checked studies, under half trace to an unresolved V gene, and the reason for the others is unknown. D and trimming were read from the DNA, whereas the V and J calls and clone size are those reported in that table. This sample has 100,000 to 150,000 clones in its table, and roughly 87% of those were observed once. Jointly, the top ten make up around 27% of the sample.

This sequence originates from a woman aged 80 or older with acute or convalescent COVID-19. Here the chain combines TRBV15 and TRBJ1-1; no D segment can be confidently identified. Input material: peripheral blood. The bases read TGTGCCACCAGCAGAGATCGTAGCGAGGACACTGAAGCTTTCTTT. This sequence encodes CATSRDRSEDTEAFF.